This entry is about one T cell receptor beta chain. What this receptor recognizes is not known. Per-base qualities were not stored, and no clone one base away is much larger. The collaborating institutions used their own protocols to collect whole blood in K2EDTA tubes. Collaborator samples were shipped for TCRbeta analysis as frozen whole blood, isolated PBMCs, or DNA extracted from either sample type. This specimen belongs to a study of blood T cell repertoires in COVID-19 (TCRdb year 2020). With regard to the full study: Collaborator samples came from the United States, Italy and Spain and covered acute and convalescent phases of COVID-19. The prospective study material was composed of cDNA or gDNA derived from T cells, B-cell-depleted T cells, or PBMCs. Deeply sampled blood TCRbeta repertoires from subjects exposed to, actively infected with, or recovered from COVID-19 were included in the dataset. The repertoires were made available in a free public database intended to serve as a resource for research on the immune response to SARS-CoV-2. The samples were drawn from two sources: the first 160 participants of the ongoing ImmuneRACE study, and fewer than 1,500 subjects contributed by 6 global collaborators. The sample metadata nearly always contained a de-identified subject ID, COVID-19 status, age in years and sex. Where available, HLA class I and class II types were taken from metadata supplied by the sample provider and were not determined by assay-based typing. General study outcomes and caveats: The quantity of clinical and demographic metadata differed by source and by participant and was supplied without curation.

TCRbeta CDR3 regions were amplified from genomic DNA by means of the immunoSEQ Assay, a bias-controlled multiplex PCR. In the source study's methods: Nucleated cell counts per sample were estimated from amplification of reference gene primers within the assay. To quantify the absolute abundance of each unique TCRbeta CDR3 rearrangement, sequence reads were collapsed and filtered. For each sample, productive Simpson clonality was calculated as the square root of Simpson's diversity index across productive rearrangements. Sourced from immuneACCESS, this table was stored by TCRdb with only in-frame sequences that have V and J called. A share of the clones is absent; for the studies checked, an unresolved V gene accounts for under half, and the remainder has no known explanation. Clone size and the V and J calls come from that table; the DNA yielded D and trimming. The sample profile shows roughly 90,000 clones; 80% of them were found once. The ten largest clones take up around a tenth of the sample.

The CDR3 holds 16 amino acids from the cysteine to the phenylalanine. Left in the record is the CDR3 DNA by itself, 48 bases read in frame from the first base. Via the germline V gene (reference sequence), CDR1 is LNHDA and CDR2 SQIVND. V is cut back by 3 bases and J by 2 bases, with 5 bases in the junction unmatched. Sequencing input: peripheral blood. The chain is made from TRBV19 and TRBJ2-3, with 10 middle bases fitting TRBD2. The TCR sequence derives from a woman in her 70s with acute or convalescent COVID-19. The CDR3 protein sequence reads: CASSIGLAVDTDTQYF. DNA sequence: TGTGCCAGTAGTATCGGACTAGCGGTAGACACAGATACGCAGTATTTT.